This section outlines one T cell receptor beta chain sequence together with its context. Excluded: other autoimmune disease, uncontrolled infection, pregnancy or lactation. Diagnoses were established from clinical symptoms, serum thyroxine, TRAb, thyroid ultrasound and orbital computed tomography. Sampling under 12 ml of fresh peripheral blood provided the PBMCs. V lost 1 base and J lost 7, with 11 bases in between. The CDR3 length is 13 residues. The germline V gene encodes CDR1 SGHAT and CDR2 FQDESV (reference sequence). This entry comes from a study of Graves' ophthalmopathy and Graves' hyperthyroidism. CDR3 regions of TCR beta were amplified from RNA transcripts. The first-round RT-PCR employed HTBI primers together with the Qiagen OneStep RT-PCR kit. A multiplex PCR was then performed as the second round. TCRdb passed the multiplex PCR reads through MiXCR, listing each CDR3 protein once. This table holds 170,000 or so distinct CDR3 sequences, over 35% found once.

The sequencing input was peripheral blood. V and J are TRBV11-1 and TRBJ2-7, with D uncertain. The sequence was obtained from a woman in her 40s with Graves' ophthalmopathy. CDR3 sequence reads: CASSLEVGLEQYF. The CDR3 coding sequence is TGTGCCAGCAGCTTAGAGGTGGGATTGGAGCAGTACTTC.